This T cell receptor (beta chain) was documented in a study of early T cells in non-severe SARS-CoV-2 infection. Study-wide background: Investigators sequenced bulk RNA drawn from unsorted whole blood, and chains remained unpaired.

Unique molecular identifiers were attached to individual cDNA molecules. TCRdb processed the 5' RACE reads anew with MiXCR; each CDR3 protein has one entry. The sample has fewer than 85,000 distinct CDR3 sequences, roughly 12% seen once. This CDR3 comprises 16 residues. With V trimmed by 6 bases and J by 0 bases, 5 bases remained unmatched. CDR1 and CDR2 (germline): MNHEY, SMNVEV (reference sequence). This clonotype was counted ten times or more. Antigen: not known. Study-wide results and caveats: Anti-spike CD8 responses were favored by VDJdb matching, which missed private and CD4 specificities.

This chain uses TRBV27 with TRBJ2-1, with 10 nucleotides matching TRBD1. This clonotype originated in an adult who was a healthcare worker with PCR-confirmed SARS-CoV-2 infection or an uninfected control (not recorded which). Specimen: whole blood. In DNA, the CDR3 is TGTGCCAGCAGAAATCGGACAGGGGGCTCCTACAATGAGCAGTTCTTC. This gives the protein CASRNRTGGSYNEQFF.